This T cell receptor beta chain came from a study of blood T cell repertoires in COVID-19. Study summary: T cells, B-cell-depleted T cells, or PBMCs provided the cDNA or gDNA that served as material.

V was pared by 5 bases and J by 5 bases, with 11 bases of the junction left unmatched. The CDR3 consists of 15 residues. Germline V lookup: CDR1 LNHDA, CDR2 SQIVND (reference sequence). The Seattle patients, enrolled during active infection, were followed longitudinally. Authors' methods: Reference gene primer amplification in the assay estimated nucleated cell counts. TCRdb's table, derived via immunoSEQ multiplex PCR, lists solely in-frame clones and lacks some. V, J and clone size derive from that table, while D and trimming were established from the DNA sequence. Of approximately 500,000 clones in the sample, approximately 91% were seen once.

The sequence was obtained from a woman in her forties or fifties with COVID-19, enrolled during active disease. The V and J genes are TRBV19 and TRBJ1-1; 7 bases are a match to TRBD1. The material sequenced was peripheral blood. The CDR3, as DNA: TGTGCCAGTAGTCCCACCCCGACAGGGTGGACTGAAGCTTTCTTT. Translation: CASSPTPTGWTEAFF.